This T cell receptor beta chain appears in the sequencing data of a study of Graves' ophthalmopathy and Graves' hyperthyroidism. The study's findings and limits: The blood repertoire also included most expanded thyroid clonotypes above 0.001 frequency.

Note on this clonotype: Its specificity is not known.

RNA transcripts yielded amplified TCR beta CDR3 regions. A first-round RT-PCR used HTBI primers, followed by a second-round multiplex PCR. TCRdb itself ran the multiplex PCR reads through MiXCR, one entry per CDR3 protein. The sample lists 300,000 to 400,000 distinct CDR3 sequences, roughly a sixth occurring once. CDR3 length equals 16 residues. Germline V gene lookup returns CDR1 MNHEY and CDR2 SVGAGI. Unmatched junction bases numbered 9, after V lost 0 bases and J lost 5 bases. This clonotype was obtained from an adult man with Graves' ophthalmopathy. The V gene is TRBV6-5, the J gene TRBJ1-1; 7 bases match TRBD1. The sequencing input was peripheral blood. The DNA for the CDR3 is TGTGCCAGCAGTTACTCTTCGGGGACAGTAGGGACTGAAGCTTTCTTT. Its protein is CASSYSSGTVGTEAFF.